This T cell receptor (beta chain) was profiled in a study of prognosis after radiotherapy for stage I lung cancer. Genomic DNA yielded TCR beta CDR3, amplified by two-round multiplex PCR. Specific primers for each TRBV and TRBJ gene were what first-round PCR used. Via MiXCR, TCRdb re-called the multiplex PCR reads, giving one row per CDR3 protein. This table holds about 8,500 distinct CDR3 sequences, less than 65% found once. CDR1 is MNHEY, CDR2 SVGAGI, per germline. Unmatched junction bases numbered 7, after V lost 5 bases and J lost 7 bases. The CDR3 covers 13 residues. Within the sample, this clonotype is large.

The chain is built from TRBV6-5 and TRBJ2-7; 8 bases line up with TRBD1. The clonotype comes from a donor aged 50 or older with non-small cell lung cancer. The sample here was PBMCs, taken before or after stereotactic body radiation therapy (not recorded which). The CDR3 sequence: CASSNRRTGEQYF. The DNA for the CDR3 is TGTGCCAGCAGTAACCGGAGGACAGGGGAGCAGTACTTC.